Below, 11 T cell receptor beta chains from the same sample are listed, as sequenced in a study of blood T cells in healthy people across ages (dated by TCRdb to the mid-2010s). Libraries came from 5' RACE. The instrument was an Illumina HiSeq 2500. A second about 7 to 11 cycle PCR used a sample-barcoded 5' primer and a J-beta primer mix. The public reads were reanalyzed by TCRdb: fastp trimming at Q25, MiXCR alignment, in-frame beta chains only. Each record represents a unique CDR3 protein, reported with the most common genes and DNA among its rows. The sample table holds around 600,000 distinct CDR3 sequences, of which more than 45% were seen once. The top ten constitute under 30% of the sample. Specimen: blood. The receptors originated from a man older than 75 in good health.

The chain uses TRBV7-9 and TRBJ2-5; TRBD2 matches 7 bases. Germline lookup yields CDR1 SEHNR and CDR2 FQNEAQ (reference sequence). Germline trimming cut 1 base from V and 13 bases from J; bases unmatched to any gene: 15. This CDR3 region has 15 residues. CDR3 sequence reads: CASSLERAGPYELYF. The CDR3 DNA sequence: TGTGCCAGCAGCTTAGAGAGAGCGGGACCTTACGAGTTGTACTTC.

This clonotype came up many times. The rearrangement joins TRBV5-1 to TRBJ2-1, with 7 bases aligning to TRBD1. Germline CDR1 is SGHRS and CDR2 is YFSETQ. The CDR3 runs 14 residues. V lost 4 bases to trimming and J lost 4 bases; unmatched junction nucleotides: 5. CDR3 sequence reads: CASSPGQNYNEQFF. The DNA for the CDR3 is TGCGCCAGCAGCCCGGGACAGAATTACAATGAGCAGTTCTTC.

This clonotype appeared a few times. The J gene is TRBJ1-2, the V gene TRBV20-1; D unresolved. CDR3 length equals 13 residues. V was cut by 6 bases and J by 2 bases, with 13 bases left in between. In germline, CDR1 is DFQATT, CDR2 SNEGSKA (reference sequence). CDR3 region: CSALGYTNYGYTF. CDR3 DNA: TGCAGTGCCTTGGGGTATACGAACTATGGCTACACCTTC.

In the case of this clonotype: An end of the junction differs from the germline gene, which may be a read error. The rearrangement links TRBV14 to TRBJ2-3; no reliable D call. CDR1 and CDR2 from the germline V gene are SGHDN and FVKESK. The CDR3 is 14 residues long. This CDR3 reads CASTQGRGTDTQYF. The CDR3 coding sequence is TGTGCCAGCACCCAAGGACGGGGCACAGATACGCAGTATTTT.

The chain employs TRBV20-1 and TRBJ2-2, with D possibly being TRBD2 (5 bases). Germline values: CDR1 DFQATT, CDR2 SNEGSKA (reference sequence). V lost 5 bases, J lost 4 bases, and 20 bases lay in between. There are 16 residues in the CDR3. The CDR3 DNA reads as TGCAGTGCTCTGGATTGGTACGACCGGGGCACCGGGGAGCTGTTTTTT. Protein product: CSALDWYDRGTGELFF.

The chain uses TRBV27 and TRBJ2-7, with unresolved D. In germline, CDR1 is MNHEY, CDR2 SMNVEV (reference sequence). This CDR3 has 14 residues. Trimming removed 5 bases from V and 4 bases from J, with 15 bases in between. CDR3: CASSPLGRPYEQYF. DNA of the CDR3: TGTGCCAGCAGTCCCCTGGGCAGGCCTTACGAGCAGTACTTC.

The chain has TRBV7-2 and TRBJ2-3, with 9 bases that match TRBD1. J gave up 4 bases and V 5 bases, and 7 bases lay outside the gene matches. CDR1 and CDR2 from the germline V gene are SGHTA and FQGNSA. The CDR3 totals 15 residues. CDR3 residues: CASSAGTGFSDTQYF. In DNA form, the CDR3 reads TGTGCCAGCAGCGCCGGGACAGGGTTCTCAGATACGCAGTATTTT.

J is TRBJ1-2 and V is TRBV7-2; 7 positions agree with TRBD1. V lost 5 bases and J lost 3; bases outside the gene matches: 12. CDR1 is SGHTA and CDR2 is FQGNSA in the germline V gene. The CDR3 runs to 16 residues. CDR3 sequence (DNA): TGTGCCAGCAGCCCCGACTGGGCGCAGGGGGACTATGGCTACACCTTC. Translation gives CASSPDWAQGDYGYTF.

The table lists this clonotype with a few counts. The chain recombines TRBV4-3 with TRBJ2-7; D remains ambiguous. The germline V gene encodes CDR1 LGHNA and CDR2 YSLEER. Trimming cost V 4 bases and J 0 bases, with 13 bases left between them. There are 15 residues in the CDR3. The CDR3 sequence: CASSPLAWNSYEQYF. In nucleotides, the CDR3 is TGCGCCAGCAGCCCTCTCGCCTGGAACTCCTACGAGCAGTACTTC.

This clonotype was found a few times. This may come from a read error, since a much larger clone is one base off. The chain has TRBV6-5 and TRBJ2-5, with D unclear. Trimming left V 8 bases short and J 11 bases short, with 21 bases between. Germline assignment: CDR1 MNHEY and CDR2 SVGAGI. CDR3 size: 13 residues. CDR3 DNA: TGTGCCAGCTCCCGTTCCGTTTACAATGAGCAGTACTTC. Amino acids: CASSRSVYNEQYF.

A few counts support this clonotype. V usage is TRBV20-1 and J usage is TRBJ2-4; perhaps TRBD1 as D (7 bases). Between the trimmed V and J ends, which lost 3 bases and 13 bases, there was a span of 28 bases. From germline, CDR1 is DFQATT and CDR2 SNEGSKA (reference sequence). The CDR3 covers 16 residues. DNA of the CDR3: TGCAGTGCTAGCGACCCCGGGAGCAGGGGGAATCGGGAGCAGTACTTC. This codes for CSASDPGSRGNREQYF.